The 23 T cell receptor beta chains below were found in one sample sequenced in a study of T cell responses to AZD1222 COVID-19 vaccine. Only in-frame clones appear in the TCRdb table, and some are missing; sequencing was by immunoSEQ multiplex PCR. In the table there are 150,000 or so clones, 88% of which are singletons. The source was peripheral blood, collected after recovery from COVID-19. These receptors were obtained from an adult who had recovered from COVID-19.

This clone was observed once. V usage is TRBV2 and J usage is TRBJ1-1, with a weak D call TRBD1 (6 bases). Per germline, CDR1 SNHLY and CDR2 FYNNEI. Trimming removed 3 bases at V and 0 bases at J, with 14 bases between. The CDR3 covers 16 residues. CDR3 DNA: TGTGCCAGCAGTGAGCGGGCAGGGGCCCTGAACACTGAAGCTTTCTTT. As protein: CASSERAGALNTEAFF.

The chain has TRBV5-1 and TRBJ2-7; 12 nucleotides agree with TRBD2. Trimming at V came to 4 bases and at J to 5 bases, leaving 7 bases not matched to a gene. The CDR3 runs to 15 residues. Germline lookup yields CDR1 SGHRS and CDR2 YFSETQ. In DNA form, the CDR3 reads TGCGCCAGCAGCCGACGACTAGCGGGAGACCACGAGCAGTACTTC. It translates to CASSRRLAGDHEQYF.

The rearrangement joins TRBV7-9 to TRBJ2-2, with 12 nucleotides matching TRBD2. The germline CDR1 and CDR2 sequences are SEHNR and FQNEAQ (reference sequence). This CDR3 spans 18 amino acids. The J segment lost 5 bases and the V segment lost 4 bases, leaving 11 bases of the junction unmatched. CDR3 sequence (DNA): TGTGCCAGCAGCTCCACCAGAACTAGCGGGAGGTGGACCGGGGAGCTGTTTTTT. It codes for CASSSTRTSGRWTGELFF.

This chain joins TRBV19 and TRBJ2-1; 10 bases are a match to TRBD2. V lost 3 bases to trimming and J lost 5 bases; unmatched junction nucleotides: 7. This CDR3 is 16 amino acids long. CDR1 LNHDA and CDR2 SQIVND come from the germline V gene (reference sequence). The CDR3 here is CASSIMTSGLDNEQFF. The CDR3 bases are TGTGCCAGTAGTATCATGACTAGCGGGCTAGACAATGAGCAGTTCTTC. The variable domain in full, completed from reference TRBV19 and TRBJ2-1, reads DGGITQSPKYLFRKEGQNVTLSCEQNLNHDAMYWYRQDPGQGLRLIYYSQIVNDFQKGDIAEGYSVSREKKESFPLTVTSAQKNPTAFYLCASSIMTSGLDNEQFFGPGTRLTVL.

This chain joins TRBV7-2 and TRBJ2-5; TRBD1 aligns across 7 bases. Germline V gene lookup returns CDR1 SGHTA and CDR2 FQGNSA. Germline trimming cut 5 bases from V and 4 bases from J; bases unmatched to any gene: 10. The CDR3 totals 15 residues. The CDR3 here is CASSNRPDRAETQYF. In nucleotides, the CDR3 is TGTGCCAGCAGCAACCGGCCAGACAGGGCAGAGACCCAGTACTTC. The full variable domain, completed using reference TRBV7-2 and TRBJ2-5, is GAGVSQSPSNKVTEKGKDVELRCDPISGHTALYWYRQSLGQGLEFLIYFQGNSAPDKSGLPSDRFSAERTGGSVSTLTIQRTQQEDSAVYLCASSNRPDRAETQYFGPGTRLLVL.

Concerning this clone: Other nucleotide sequences in the sample specify the same CDR3. The genes are TRBV7-9 and TRBJ2-7; D unresolved. Germline CDR1 and CDR2: SEHNR and FQNEAQ (reference sequence). V lost 4 bases and J 1 base, leaving 8 bases between the germline ends. The CDR3 has 13 amino acids. The CDR3, as DNA: TGTGCCAGCAGCTCCGACCGTTCCTACGAGCAGTACTTC. Amino acids: CASSSDRSYEQYF.

In its sample, this clone was seen once. The rearrangement joins TRBV28 to TRBJ1-2, with 10 positions matching TRBD1. The CDR3 length is 15 residues. The germline V gene encodes CDR1 MDHEN and CDR2 SYDVKM. V lost 1 base, J lost 8 bases, and 7 bases stayed unmatched. CDR3 sequence (DNA): TGTGCCAGCAGTTTATCCGGACAGGGGGTAATCGGCTACACCTTC. Protein product: CASSLSGQGVIGYTF.

This chain uses TRBV5-1 with TRBJ2-1; 11 bases agree with TRBD1. Germline CDR1 and CDR2: SGHRS and YFSETQ. The CDR3 covers 14 residues. The junction had 3 bases not matched to a gene; V was cut back by 4 bases and J by 6 bases. CDR3 residues: CASSGGTGGNEQFF. In DNA form, the CDR3 reads TGCGCCAGCAGCGGCGGGACAGGGGGCAATGAGCAGTTCTTC.

This chain connects TRBV9 to TRBJ2-1; the D is unclear. Trimming took off 3 bases at V and 0 bases at J, with 13 bases between the two ends. Germline V lookup: CDR1 SGDLS, CDR2 YYNGEE. The CDR3 has 16 residues. CDR3 protein: CASSASLRRSYNEQFF. The CDR3 nucleotides read TGTGCCAGCAGCGCCTCTCTCCGCCGCTCCTACAATGAGCAGTTCTTC.

The genes are TRBV3-1 (or the pseudogene TRBV3-2) and TRBJ2-1; 12 bases fit TRBD2. Germline V gene data show CDR1 as LGHDT and CDR2 as YNNKEL (reference sequence). This CDR3 region has 17 residues. V shed 1 base, J shed 7 bases, and the junction held 8 bases outside the gene matches. The CDR3 region is CASSQVLAGGLMNEQFF. The CDR3 region has the DNA TGTGCCAGCAGCCAAGTCCTAGCGGGGGGGCTTATGAATGAGCAGTTCTTC.

The genes are TRBV7-2 and TRBJ2-3, with 14 bases fitting TRBD2. This CDR3 is built from 17 residues. Germline V gene data show CDR1 as SGHTA and CDR2 as FQGNSA. The V segment lost 4 bases and the J segment 4 bases; nucleotides outside the gene matches: 7. As DNA, the CDR3 is TGTGCCAGCAGCTCAATGGGGGGACTAGCGGGGGCAGATACGCAGTATTTT. This encodes CASSSMGGLAGADTQYF. Full variable domain (outside the CDR3, taken from reference TRBV7-2 and TRBJ2-3): GAGVSQSPSNKVTEKGKDVELRCDPISGHTALYWYRQSLGQGLEFLIYFQGNSAPDKSGLPSDRFSAERTGGSVSTLTIQRTQQEDSAVYLCASSSMGGLAGADTQYFGPGTRLTVL.

V gene TRBV4-1 combines with J gene TRBJ1-1; perhaps TRBD1 as D (5 bases). In germline, CDR1 is MGHRA, CDR2 YSYEKL. The CDR3 loop spans 15 amino acids. Between the trimmed V and J ends, which lost 1 base and 0 bases, there was a span of 9 bases. The CDR3 protein is CASSQVAGMNTEAFF. The CDR3 coding sequence is TGCGCCAGCAGCCAAGTTGCAGGGATGAACACTGAAGCTTTCTTT.

As regards this clone: An end of the junction does not agree with germline; a read error may underlie this. The rearrangement joins TRBV6-1 to TRBJ1-5; 8 nucleotides align to TRBD1. Germline CDR1 reads MNHNS; CDR2 reads SASEGT. This CDR3 comprises 13 residues. CDR3 sequence: CASGDRGGQPQHF. CDR3 coding DNA: TGTGCCAGCGGTGACAGGGGCGGTCAGCCCCAGCATTTT.

J is TRBJ2-3 and V is TRBV3-1 (or the pseudogene TRBV3-2), with TRBD2 matching 9 bases. Per germline, CDR1 LGHDT and CDR2 YNNKEL (reference sequence). CDR3 length: 19 amino acids. The V gene end was trimmed by 6 bases and the J gene end by 0 bases; junction bases not matched to a gene: 16. CDR3 in amino acids: CASSLTLWRGGPSTDTQYF. The DNA for the CDR3 is TGTGCCAGCAGTCTTACCCTGTGGCGGGGGGGCCCAAGCACAGATACGCAGTATTTT.

This chain uses TRBV4-2 with TRBJ1-4, with 12 bases fitting TRBD1. The germline V gene encodes CDR1 LGHNA and CDR2 YNFKEQ. V dropped 8 bases and J dropped 6; count of bases not matched to a gene: 10. The CDR3 runs to 16 residues. The CDR3 reads CASRPGQGAFDEKLFF. The CDR3 DNA sequence: TGTGCCAGCCGCCCGGGACAGGGGGCATTCGATGAAAAACTGTTTTTT.

V gene TRBV7-3 combines with J gene TRBJ2-1; D might be TRBD2 (5 bases). The CDR3 is made up of 15 amino acids. Trimming took 5 bases from V and 6 from J, leaving 17 bases between them. Germline-derived CDR1 and CDR2 are SGHTA and FQGTGA. CDR3 sequence: CASSTTGLSGNEQFF. The CDR3 coding sequence is TGTGCCAGCAGCACAACCGGACTCTCTGGCAATGAGCAGTTCTTC.

This chain links TRBV5-1 with TRBJ2-1, with TRBD2 matching 12 bases. The CDR3 length is 16 residues. Germline V gives CDR1 SGHRS, CDR2 YFSETQ. V lost 1 base, J lost 6 bases, and 5 bases stayed unmatched. DNA for the CDR3: TGCGCCAGCAGCTTGATGAGACTAGCGGGAGTCAATGAGCAGTTCTTC. As protein: CASSLMRLAGVNEQFF.

This clone was seen only once. The rearrangement uses TRBV28 and TRBJ2-7, with D possibly matching TRBD2 (5 bases). The CDR3 extends over 15 amino acids. Deletions cut 5 bases from V and 3 bases from J, with 17 bases between. The germline V gene has CDR1 MDHEN and CDR2 SYDVKM. The CDR3: CASSTRGSLNYEQYF. Written as DNA, the CDR3 is TGTGCCAGCAGTACCCGGGGATCCCTAAACTACGAGCAGTACTTC.

The chain uses TRBV7-2 and TRBJ1-2; D not resolved. CDR3 length: 14 amino acids. Germline V gene lookup returns CDR1 SGHTA and CDR2 FQGNSA. Trimming stripped 0 bases from V and 2 bases from J, with 7 bases between. The CDR3 DNA follows: TGTGCCAGCAGCTTAGCGCGCACAAACTATGGCTACACCTTC. The encoded protein is CASSLARTNYGYTF. Supplemented by reference TRBV7-2 and TRBJ1-2, the full variable domain reads GAGVSQSPSNKVTEKGKDVELRCDPISGHTALYWYRQSLGQGLEFLIYFQGNSAPDKSGLPSDRFSAERTGGSVSTLTIQRTQQEDSAVYLCASSLARTNYGYTFGSGTRLTVV.

The chain carries TRBV7-6 and TRBJ2-2; 8 positions agree with TRBD2. The CDR3 covers 18 residues. Germline loops: CDR1 SGHVS, CDR2 FNYEAQ. The trim removed 0 bases at V and 0 bases at J, leaving 6 bases unmatched. DNA of the CDR3: TGTGCCAGCAGCTTAGCGCTCTGGGGACTAGCGAACACCGGGGAGCTGTTTTTT. It translates to CASSLALWGLANTGELFF. Full variable domain (outside the CDR3, taken from reference TRBV7-6 and TRBJ2-2): GAGVSQSPRYKVTKRGQDVALRCDPISGHVSLYWYRQALGQGPEFLTYFNYEAQQDKSGLPNDRFSAERPEGSISTLTIQRTEQRDSAMYRCASSLALWGLANTGELFFGEGSRLTVL.

This clone was counted only a few times. The V and J genes are TRBV19 and TRBJ1-4, with TRBD1 as a possible D gene (5 bases). Germline V gene lookup returns CDR1 LNHDA and CDR2 SQIVND (reference sequence). The ends were cut back, 6 bases at V and 0 bases at J, with 14 bases in the middle. This CDR3 has 16 residues. Here the CDR3 reads CASRGGTTPTNEKLFF. CDR3 coding DNA: TGTGCCAGTAGGGGGGGAACTACCCCAACTAATGAAAAACTGTTTTTT.

The chain is built from TRBV2 and TRBJ1-2; D uncertain. Trimming stripped 4 bases from V and 4 bases from J, with 7 bases between. Per germline, CDR1 SNHLY and CDR2 FYNNEI. This CDR3 region has 12 residues. The CDR3 DNA sequence: TGTGCCAGCAGTGGTCAGTCCTATGGCTACACCTTC. This encodes CASSGQSYGYTF.

V is TRBV9 and J is TRBJ2-6; TRBD1 might be the D (6 bases). Trimming pared 2 bases from V and 4 bases from J, leaving 16 bases between. CDR1 SGDLS and CDR2 YYNGEE come from the germline V gene. CDR3 length: 17 residues. As DNA, the CDR3 is TGTGCCAGCAGCGTCCCCTACCAGGGGACCGGGGCCAACGTCCTGACTTTC. Its translation is CASSVPYQGTGANVLTF.